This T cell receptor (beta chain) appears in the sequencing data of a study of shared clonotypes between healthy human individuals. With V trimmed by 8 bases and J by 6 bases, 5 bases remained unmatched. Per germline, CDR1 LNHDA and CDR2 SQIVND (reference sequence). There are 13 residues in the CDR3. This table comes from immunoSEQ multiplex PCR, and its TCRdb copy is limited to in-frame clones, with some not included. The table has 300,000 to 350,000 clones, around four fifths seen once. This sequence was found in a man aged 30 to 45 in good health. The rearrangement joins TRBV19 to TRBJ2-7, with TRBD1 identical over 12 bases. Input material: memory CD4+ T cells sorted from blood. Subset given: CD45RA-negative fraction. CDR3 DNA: TGTGCCAGTCACCGGGACAGGGGGCGCGAGCAGTACTTC. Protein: CASHRDRGREQYF.